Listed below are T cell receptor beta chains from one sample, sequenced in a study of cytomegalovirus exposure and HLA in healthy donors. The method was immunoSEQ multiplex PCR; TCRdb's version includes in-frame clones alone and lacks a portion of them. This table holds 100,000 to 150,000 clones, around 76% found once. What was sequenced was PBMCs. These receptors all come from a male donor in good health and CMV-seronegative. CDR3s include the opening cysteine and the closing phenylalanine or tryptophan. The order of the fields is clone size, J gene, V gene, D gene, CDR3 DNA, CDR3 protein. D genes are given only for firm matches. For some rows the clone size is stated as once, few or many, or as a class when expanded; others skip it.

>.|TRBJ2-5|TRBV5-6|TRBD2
TGTGCCAGCCGACCGGGGGGGGACCTACAAGAGACCCAGTACTTC
CASRPGGDLQETQYF
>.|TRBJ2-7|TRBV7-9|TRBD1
TGTGCCAGCAGCTACGGACAGGGGTCCTACGAGCAGTACTTC
CASSYGQGSYEQYF
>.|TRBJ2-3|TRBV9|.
TGTGCCAGCAGCGTTGAGGCGTTCAGCACAGATACGCAGTATTTT
CASSVEAFSTDTQYF
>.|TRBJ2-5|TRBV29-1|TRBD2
TGCAGCGTTAATACTAGCGGGAGGCAAGAGACCCAGTACTTC
CSVNTSGRQETQYF
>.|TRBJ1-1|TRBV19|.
TGTGCCAGTAGTCTAACGAGCAACACTGAAGCTTTCTTT
CASSLTSNTEAFF
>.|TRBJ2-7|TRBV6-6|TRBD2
TGTGCCAGCAGTTACTTGGGCGGGAGGGAGCAGTACTTC
CASSYLGGREQYF
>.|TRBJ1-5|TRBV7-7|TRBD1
TGTGCTAGCAGCTTAACGGACAGGGGAGGACAGCCCCAGCATTTT
CASSLTDRGGQPQHF
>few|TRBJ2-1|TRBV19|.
TGTGCCAGTAGTATAGACGGGGGTAGGTTCAATGAGCAGTTCTTC
CASSIDGGRFNEQFF
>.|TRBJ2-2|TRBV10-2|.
TGCGCCAGCAGTGTTGCAGCGGACACCGGGGAGCTGTTTTTT
CASSVAADTGELFF
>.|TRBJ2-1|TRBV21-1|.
TGTGCCAGCAGCAAAGCGGAGCGGGAGGACTCCTACAATGAGCAGTTCTTC
CASSKAEREDSYNEQFF
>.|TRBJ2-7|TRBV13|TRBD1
TGTGCCAGCAGCCCGGGACAGGGGGTCTACGAGCAGTACTTC
CASSPGQGVYEQYF
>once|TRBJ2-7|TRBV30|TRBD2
TGTGCCTGGGACCGACTAGCCTTCCCGTACGAGCAGTACTTC
CAWDRLAFPYEQYF
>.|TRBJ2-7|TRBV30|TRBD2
TGTGCCTGGAGACTCATACAGGGGCGGGGGCTAGCGGGAGACGGACGCTACGAGCAGTACTTC
CAWRLIQGRGLAGDGRYEQYF
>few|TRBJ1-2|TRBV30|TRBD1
TGTGCCTGTGACAGGGTAGTAGGCTACACCTTC
CACDRVVGYTF
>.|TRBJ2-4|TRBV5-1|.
TGCGCCAGCAGCAAGGACCAGGGTCTTATAAACATTCAGTACTTC
CASSKDQGLINIQYF
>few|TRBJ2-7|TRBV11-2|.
TGTGCCAGCAGCTTAGGGGGACTCAGCTCCTACGAGCAGTACTTC
CASSLGGLSSYEQYF
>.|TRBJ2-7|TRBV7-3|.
TGTGCCAGCAGCTTTGGAGGCCCTTATCCCCCGCGGGAGCAGTACTTC
CASSFGGPYPPREQYF
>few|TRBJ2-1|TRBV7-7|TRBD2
TGTGCTAGCAGCCCGACTAGCGCTAGCTCCTACAATGAGCAGTTCTTC
CASSPTSASSYNEQFF
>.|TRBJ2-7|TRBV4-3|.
TGCGCCAGCAGCCAAGATATGAGAGCGGACCTCTCCACCTACGAGCAGTACTTC
CASSQDMRADLSTYEQYF
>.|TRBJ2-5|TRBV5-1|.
TGCGCCAGCAGCTTGGGGACAGATGGAGAGACCCAGTACTTC
CASSLGTDGETQYF
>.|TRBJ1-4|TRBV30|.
TGTGCCTGGTCTAGTCTAGGACAGTCTAATGAAAAACTGTTTTTT
CAWSSLGQSNEKLFF
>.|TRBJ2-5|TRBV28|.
TGTGCCAGCAGTACCCCCCCGGAGATTCAAGAGACCCAGTACTTC
CASSTPPEIQETQYF
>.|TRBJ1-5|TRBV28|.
TGTGCCAGTACGTTCCCCTCTGAGCATAGCAATCAGCCCCAGCATTTT
CASTFPSEHSNQPQHF
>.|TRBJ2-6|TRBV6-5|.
TGTGCCAGCAGTCAAGGACTGACTGGGGCCAACGTCCTGACTTTC
CASSQGLTGANVLTF
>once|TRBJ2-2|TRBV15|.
TGTGCCACCAGCAGAGATCGGGACTCCACCGGGGAGCTGTTTTTT
CATSRDRDSTGELFF
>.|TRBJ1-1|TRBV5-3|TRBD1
TGTGCCAGAAGCTTGGAGGGGGCGGGGAACACTGAAGCTTTCTTT
CARSLEGAGNTEAFF
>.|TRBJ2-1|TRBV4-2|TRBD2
TGTGCCAGCAGCCAAGATTTCGGGACTAGCGGCCCTCGAGAGCAGTTCTTC
CASSQDFGTSGPREQFF
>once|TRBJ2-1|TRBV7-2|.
TGTGCCAGCAGCCCTTATCTAAGCAATGAGCAGTTCTTC
CASSPYLSNEQFF
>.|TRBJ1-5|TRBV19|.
TGTGCCAGTAGTATTGAGGACAGAAGGCAGCCCCAGCATTTT
CASSIEDRRQPQHF
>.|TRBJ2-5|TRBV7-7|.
TGTGCTAGCAGCCCCGAGAATGTTCAAGAGACCCAGTACTTC
CASSPENVQETQYF
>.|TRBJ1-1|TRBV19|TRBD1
TGTGCCAGTAGTGTGGACAGGGTGAACACTGAAGCTTTCTTT
CASSVDRVNTEAFF
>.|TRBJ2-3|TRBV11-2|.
TGTGCCAGCAGCCCGCGAGGAGGGACAGATACGCAGTATTTT
CASSPRGGTDTQYF
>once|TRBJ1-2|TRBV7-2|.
TGTGCCAGCAGCTTTAGAGGGAACTATGGCTACACCTTC
CASSFRGNYGYTF
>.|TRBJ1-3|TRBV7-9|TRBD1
TGTTCCAGCAGCGAAAGACAGGGGTGGGGAAACACCATATATTTT
CSSSERQGWGNTIYF
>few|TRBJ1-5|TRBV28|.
TGTGCCAGCAGTTCCCCTACGGGGGGCAATCAGCCCCAGCATTTT
CASSSPTGGNQPQHF
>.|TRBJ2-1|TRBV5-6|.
TGTGCCAGCAACCCCTTAGGGCAGACTAAAAATGAGCAGTTCTTC
CASNPLGQTKNEQFF
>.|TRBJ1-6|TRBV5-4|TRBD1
TGTGCCAGCAGCAACGGACAGGGGGCATATTCACCCCTCCACTTT
CASSNGQGAYSPLHF
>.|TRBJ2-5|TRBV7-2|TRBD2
TGTGCCAGCAGCGGGGGACTAGCGGGAGAAGAGACCCAGTACTTC
CASSGGLAGEETQYF
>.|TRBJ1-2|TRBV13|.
TGTGCCAGCAGCTTGGAAGGGAGAGCTAACTATGGCTACACCTTC
CASSLEGRANYGYTF
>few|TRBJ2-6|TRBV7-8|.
TGTGCCAGCAGCCCGCCATTACGGTTCTCTGGGGCCAACGTCCTGACTTTC
CASSPPLRFSGANVLTF
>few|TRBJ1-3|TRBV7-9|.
TGTGCCAGCAGCTATTTTGGCAGGGCAGGAAACACCATATATTTT
CASSYFGRAGNTIYF
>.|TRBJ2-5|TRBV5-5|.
TGTGCCAGCAGCTTGTCCTTGCGGGATTCCTGGGAGACCCAGTACTTC
CASSLSLRDSWETQYF
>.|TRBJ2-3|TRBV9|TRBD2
TGTGCCAGCAGCGTAGAGGGACTAGCGGGGGCGGGCACAGATACGCAGTATTTT
CASSVEGLAGAGTDTQYF
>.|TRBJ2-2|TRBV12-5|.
TGTGCTAGTGGAAGTGCTCTAGGAAGGGGCGACACCGGGGAGCTGTTTTTT
CASGSALGRGDTGELFF
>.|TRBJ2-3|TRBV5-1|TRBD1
TGCGCCAGCAGCCCGGGTAGGGGGCCTGTCACTAGCACAGATACGCAGTATTTT
CASSPGRGPVTSTDTQYF
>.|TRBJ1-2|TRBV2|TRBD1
TGTGCCAGCAGTGACCCGGGACAGGGCGATGGCTACACCTTC
CASSDPGQGDGYTF
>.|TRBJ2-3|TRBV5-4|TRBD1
TGTGCCAGCAGCTCGGAAACAGGGGGCGTAGATACGCAGTATTTT
CASSSETGGVDTQYF
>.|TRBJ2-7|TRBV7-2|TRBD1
TGTGCCAGCAGCCCCGGGACAGCGCCCTACGAGCAGTACTTC
CASSPGTAPYEQYF
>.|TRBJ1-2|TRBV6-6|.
TGTGCCAGCACCACTGACAGCTATGGCTACACCTTC
CASTTDSYGYTF
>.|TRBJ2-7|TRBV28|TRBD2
TGTGCCAGCAGTTTGCTAAGGACTAGCGGACCCTACGAGCAGTACTTC
CASSLLRTSGPYEQYF
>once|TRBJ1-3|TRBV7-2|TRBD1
TGTGCCAGCAGCTTCCGCAGGGGGAGCTCTGGAAACACCATATATTTT
CASSFRRGSSGNTIYF
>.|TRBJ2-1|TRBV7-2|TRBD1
TGTGCCAGCAGCTCCCGTATTAGGGGACAGGGCGGGGAGTTCTTC
CASSSRIRGQGGEFF
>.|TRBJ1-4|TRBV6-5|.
TGTGCCAGCAAGGGGCTCCGAAATGAAAAACTGTTTTTT
CASKGLRNEKLFF
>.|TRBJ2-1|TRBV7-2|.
TGTGCCAGCAGCTTACAGATCTACAATGAGCAGTTCTTC
CASSLQIYNEQFF
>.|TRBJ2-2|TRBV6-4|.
TGTGCCAGCATGGTAGCGGACGGCACCGGGGAGCTGTTTTTT
CASMVADGTGELFF